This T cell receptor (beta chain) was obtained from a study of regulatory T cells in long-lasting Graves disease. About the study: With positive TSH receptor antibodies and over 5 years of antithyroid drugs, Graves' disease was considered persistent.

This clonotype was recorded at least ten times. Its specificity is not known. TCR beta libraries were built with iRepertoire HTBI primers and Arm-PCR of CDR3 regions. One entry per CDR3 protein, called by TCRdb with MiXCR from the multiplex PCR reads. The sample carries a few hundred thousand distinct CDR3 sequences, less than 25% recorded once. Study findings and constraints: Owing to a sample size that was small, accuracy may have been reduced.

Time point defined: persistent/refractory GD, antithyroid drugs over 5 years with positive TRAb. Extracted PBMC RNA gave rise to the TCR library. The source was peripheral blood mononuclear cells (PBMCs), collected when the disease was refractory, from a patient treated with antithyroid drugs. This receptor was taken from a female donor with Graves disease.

The CDR3, as DNA: TGTGCCAGCGGGCGACTAGCGGGAGCCTACGAGCAGTACTTC. Translating gives CASGRLAGAYEQYF. The V and J genes are TRBV6-2 or TRBV6-3 and TRBJ2-7; 12 bases are a match to TRBD2. CDR1 is MNHEY and CDR2 is SVGEGT in the germline V gene. This CDR3 spans 14 amino acids. V trimming: 8 bases; J trimming: 2 bases; junction bases outside the gene matches: 4.